These T cell receptor beta chains were read from a single sample in a study of Graves' ophthalmopathy and Graves' hyperthyroidism. In TCRdb, the multiplex PCR reads were re-called with MiXCR into one record per CDR3 protein. The repertoire holds roughly 480,000 distinct CDR3 sequences, with roughly 14% as singletons. The sequencing sample was made of blood. These receptors came from a woman aged 25-40 years with Graves' ophthalmopathy. Both conserved end residues are part of each CDR3. D genes are given only for firm matches. Clone size is given for some rows only: seen once, a few or many times, or a class if the clone is expanded.

v_call	j_call	d_call	clone_size	cdr3_nt	cdr3_aa
TRBV4-1	TRBJ2-5	TRBD2	many	TGCGCCAGCAGCCCGAGGGTACTAGCGGGTGCTGGGGAGACCCAGTACTTC	CASSPRVLAGAGETQYF
TRBV6-1	TRBJ1-1	-	many	TGTGCCAACGCGGACAGCGAGAACACTGAAGCTTTCTTT	CANADSENTEAFF
TRBV5-1	TRBJ1-5	-	few	TGCGCCAGCTCCTTGGGGGACGTGGGCCAGCCCCAGCATTTT	CASSLGDVGQPQHF
TRBV25-1	TRBJ2-7	-	few	TGTGCCAGCAGTGAGGGGGGGGCGGTCTACGAGCAGTACTTC	CASSEGGAVYEQYF
TRBV7-7	TRBJ2-7	-	few	TGTGCTAGCAGCCCAGGCGACGGAACCTACGAGCAGTACTTC	CASSPGDGTYEQYF
TRBV6-1	TRBJ2-1	-	-	TGTGCCAGCAGTGAGGCGGGGTCCTACAATGAGCAGTTCTTC	CASSEAGSYNEQFF
TRBV7-6	TRBJ2-2	TRBD2	few	TGTGCCAGCAGCTCCCCGGGAGGGCGAACCGGGGAGCTGTTTTTT	CASSSPGGRTGELFF
TRBV11-2	TRBJ2-7	-	-	TGTGCCAGCAGCTTAGAACTAGGGAGCTCCTACGAGCAGTACTTC	CASSLELGSSYEQYF
TRBV27	TRBJ1-6	TRBD1	many	TGTGCCAGCAGTTTCCTAGGAGCAGAGACAGGGGGCAATTCACCCCTCCACTTT	CASSFLGAETGGNSPLHF
TRBV5-1	TRBJ1-2	TRBD1	many	TGCGCCAGCAGACCTTACCCCGGGACAGCAGATGGCTACACCTTC	CASRPYPGTADGYTF
TRBV28	TRBJ2-7	-	many	TGTGCCAGCAGATGGTCAACCTTGGGCGAGCAGTACTTC	CASRWSTLGEQYF
TRBV18	TRBJ1-5	-	few	TGTGCCAGCTCACCGGGGGGTCGACAGCCCCAGCATTTT	CASSPGGRQPQHF
TRBV2	TRBJ1-2	-	many	TGTGCCAGCAGTGAAAGGGTAATCTATGGCTACACCTTC	CASSERVIYGYTF
TRBV3-1	TRBJ1-1	TRBD1	many	TGTGCCAGCAGCCAGGGACAGACCTACACTGAAGCTTTCTTT	CASSQGQTYTEAFF
TRBV12-3/TRBV12-4	TRBJ1-1	-	many	TGTGCCAGCAGTCTAGTCGTGGCAGCCACTGAAGCTTTCTTT	CASSLVVAATEAFF
TRBV10-3	TRBJ1-1	TRBD1	many	TGTGCCATCGGACAGGGATCGAGAAACACTGAAGCTTTCTTT	CAIGQGSRNTEAFF
TRBV6-2/TRBV6-3	TRBJ1-5	TRBD1	many	TGTGCCAGCACCTCGACAGGGGGCCGCAATCAGCCCCAGCATTTT	CASTSTGGRNQPQHF
TRBV27	TRBJ2-5	-	many	TGTGCCAGCAGCTGGGGGCCAGGCACCCCCCGGGAGACCCAGTACTTC	CASSWGPGTPRETQYF
TRBV2	TRBJ1-1	TRBD1	-	TGTGCCAGCAGTGAAAGAGGCAGGGGGAGGACCACTGAAGCTTTCTTT	CASSERGRGRTTEAFF
TRBV2	TRBJ1-2	-	many	TGTGCCAGCGTGAAAGGTATGGTTGTCCGGAGCTATGGCTACACCTTC	CASVKGMVVRSYGYTF
TRBV6-2/TRBV6-3	TRBJ2-7	-	many	TGTGCCAGCAGTTACCCGTGGGGTCGGGGATCCTACGAGCAGTACTTC	CASSYPWGRGSYEQYF
TRBV10-3	TRBJ1-5	-	many	TGTGCCATCAGTGAGTCGACGGGGGGCAGGCAGCCCCAGCATTTT	CAISESTGGRQPQHF